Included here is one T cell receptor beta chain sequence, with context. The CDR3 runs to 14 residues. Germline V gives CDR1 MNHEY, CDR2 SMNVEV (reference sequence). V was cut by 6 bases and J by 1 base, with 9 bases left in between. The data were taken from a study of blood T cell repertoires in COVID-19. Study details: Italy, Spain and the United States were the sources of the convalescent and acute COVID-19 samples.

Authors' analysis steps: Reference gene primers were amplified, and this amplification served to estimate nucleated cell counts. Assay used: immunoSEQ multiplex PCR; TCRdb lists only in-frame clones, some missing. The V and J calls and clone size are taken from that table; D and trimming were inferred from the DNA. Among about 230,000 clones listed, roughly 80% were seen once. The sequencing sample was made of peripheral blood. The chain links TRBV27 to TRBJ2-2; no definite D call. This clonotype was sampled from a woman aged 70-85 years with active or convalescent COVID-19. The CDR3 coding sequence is TGTGCCAGCAGGAGACCAGGGAACACCGGGGAGCTGTTTTTT. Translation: CASRRPGNTGELFF.